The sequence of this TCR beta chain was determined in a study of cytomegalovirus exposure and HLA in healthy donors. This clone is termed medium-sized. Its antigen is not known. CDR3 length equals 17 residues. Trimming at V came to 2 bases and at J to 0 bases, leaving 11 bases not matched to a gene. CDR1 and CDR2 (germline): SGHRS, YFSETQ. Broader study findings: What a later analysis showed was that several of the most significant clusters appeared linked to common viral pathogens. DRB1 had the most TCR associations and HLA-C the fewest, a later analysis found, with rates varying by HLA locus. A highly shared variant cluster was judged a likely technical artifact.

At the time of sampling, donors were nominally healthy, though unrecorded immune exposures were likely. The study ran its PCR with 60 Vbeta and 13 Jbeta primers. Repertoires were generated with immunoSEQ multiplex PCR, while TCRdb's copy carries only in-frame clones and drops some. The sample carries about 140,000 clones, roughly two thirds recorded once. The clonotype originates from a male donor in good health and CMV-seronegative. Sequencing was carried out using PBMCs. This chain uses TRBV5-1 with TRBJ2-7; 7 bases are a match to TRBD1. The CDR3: CASSLTAQGSGSYEQYF. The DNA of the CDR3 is TGCGCCAGCAGCTTAACTGCACAGGGGTCGGGCTCCTACGAGCAGTACTTC.